Presented here are 14 T cell receptor beta chains from one specimen sequenced in a study of T cell responses to AZD1222 COVID-19 vaccine. The data were produced by immunoSEQ multiplex PCR, yet TCRdb's version contains in-frame clones alone and is incomplete. The top ten clones hold about 2.7% of a sample with 110,000 to 150,000 clones, around 89% of them seen once. Sample: peripheral blood, taken on day 0 of AZD1222 vaccination. The source of these receptors is an adult in good health.

CDR3 nucleotides: TGTGCCAGCAGCGTAGGGACACCCACCGGGGAGCTGTTTTTT. Translated, it gives CASSVGTPTGELFF. The V call is TRBV9, the J call TRBJ2-2; perhaps TRBD1 as D (5 bases). The V end lost 0 bases, the J end lost 4 bases, and 7 bases lay between the germline ends. This CDR3 spans 14 amino acids. CDR1 and CDR2 from the germline V gene are SGDLS and YYNGEE.

This sequence joins TRBV10-3 and TRBJ1-5; D uncertain. V dropped 2 bases and J dropped 4 bases, with 9 bases sitting between them. CDR3 length equals 14 residues. Per the germline V gene, CDR1 is ENHRY and CDR2 is SYGVKD. The CDR3 sequence: CAISEAIGNQPQHF. DNA of the CDR3: TGTGCCATCAGTGAGGCTATAGGGAATCAGCCCCAGCATTTT.

The chain has TRBV7-2 and TRBJ1-1, with a possible D match to TRBD1 (6 bases). Germline V gives CDR1 SGHTA, CDR2 FQGNSA. Trimming cost V 6 bases and J 5 bases, with 13 bases left between them. CDR3 size: 13 residues. This CDR3 is CASSAHRVTEAFF. CDR3 coding DNA: TGTGCCAGCAGTGCCCACAGGGTGACTGAAGCTTTCTTT.

V usage is TRBV11-2 and J usage is TRBJ1-1, with D uncertain. The CDR3 covers 13 residues. Trimming stripped 4 bases from V and 0 bases from J, with 6 bases between. Germline lookup yields CDR1 SGHAT and CDR2 FQNNGV. The CDR3 region has the DNA TGTGCCAGCAGCTGGGGTCTGAACACTGAAGCTTTCTTT. Its protein product is CASSWGLNTEAFF.

The CDR3 spells CATRPGVNYGYTF. Written as DNA, the CDR3 is TGTGCCACGAGACCAGGGGTTAACTATGGCTACACCTTC. The J gene is TRBJ1-2, the V gene TRBV27, with D possibly being TRBD1 (6 bases). Germline V gene sequence: CDR1 MNHEY, CDR2 SMNVEV (reference sequence). The germline V and J ends were trimmed by 10 bases and 1 base, with 13 bases remaining between them. The CDR3 extends over 13 amino acids.

This rearrangement joins TRBV6-5 to TRBJ2-2; D remains ambiguous. Germline CDR1 and CDR2: MNHEY and SVGAGI. Trimming left V 4 bases short and J 6 bases short, with 12 bases between. The CDR3 extends over 14 amino acids. The CDR3 nucleotides read TGTGCCAGCAGTTTTGGACCGTCCGCCGGGGAGCTGTTTTTT. Protein product: CASSFGPSAGELFF.

The CDR3 DNA sequence: TGCGCCAGCAGTCAAGAGCAGGGGCTTTGTGGCTACACCTTC. It codes for CASSQEQGLCGYTF. The J gene is TRBJ1-2, the V gene TRBV23-1; D is perhaps TRBD1 (6 bases). TRBV23-1 is labeled an ORF, and its function is uncertain. This CDR3 region has 14 residues. V was trimmed by 2 bases and J by 7 bases, leaving 14 bases between them.

The J gene is TRBJ2-5, the V gene TRBV28; TRBD1 might be the D (5 bases). CDR3 size: 15 residues. Looked up from germline, CDR1 is MDHEN and CDR2 is SYDVKM. V was shortened by 2 bases and J by 3 bases, with 13 bases between the two germline ends. The CDR3 nucleotides read TGTGCCAGCAGTTTACAGGGCGCTACGAAAGAGACCCAGTACTTC. Its translation is CASSLQGATKETQYF.

The chain combines TRBV4-2 with TRBJ1-3; D is unclear. The CDR3 length is 16 residues. Per the germline V gene, CDR1 is LGHNA and CDR2 is YNFKEQ. V lost 2 bases to trimming and J lost 4 bases, with 15 bases between them. The CDR3 sequence: CASSQPTGAVGNTIYF. DNA for the CDR3: TGTGCCAGCAGCCAACCAACCGGAGCGGTAGGAAACACCATATATTTT.

This clone has just one count. The gene calls are TRBV7-2 and TRBJ1-2; 9 bases match TRBD1. The V gene's germline CDR1 is SGHTA and CDR2 FQGNSA. The CDR3 contains 16 residues. The ends lost 4 bases at V and 2 bases at J; junction bases unmatched: 8. CDR3 DNA: TGTGCCAGCAGCTACTCGATAGGGACAGGGAACTATGGCTACACCTTC. It is translated as CASSYSIGTGNYGYTF.

This clone has only one observation. V is TRBV10-3 and J is TRBJ2-3, with 8 positions matching TRBD2. Germline CDR1 and CDR2: ENHRY and SYGVKD. The CDR3 is 15 residues long. Unmatched junction bases numbered 11, after V lost 6 bases and J lost 6 bases. The CDR3 DNA reads as TGTGCCATCAGAGACCCCGGACTAGCCCTTGATACGCAGTATTTT. It encodes CAIRDPGLALDTQYF.

This rearrangement joins TRBV9 to TRBJ1-5; D uncertain. In germline, CDR1 is SGDLS, CDR2 YYNGEE. This CDR3 is 15 amino acids long. The ends were cut back, 3 bases at V and 1 base at J, with 11 bases in the middle. The CDR3 DNA reads as TGTGCCAGCAGCGCCAACGGACGGAGCAATCAGCCCCAGCATTTT. This gives the protein CASSANGRSNQPQHF.

The V call is TRBV21-1, the J call TRBJ2-3; the DNA was not compared with TRBD1, the D call given in the table. TRBV21-1 is a known pseudogene. The CDR3 runs 16 residues. The CDR3 DNA is TGTGCCAGCAGCTCAGACAGGGGACCCTACACAGATACGCAGTATTTT. Translating gives CASSSDRGPYTDTQYF.

This chain uses TRBV7-9 with TRBJ1-3; D is unclear. Trimming left V 3 bases short and J 0 bases short, with 6 bases between. The CDR3 runs 14 residues. Germline lookup yields CDR1 SEHNR and CDR2 FQNEAQ (reference sequence). CDR3 region: CASSFGFSGNTIYF. The CDR3 region has the DNA TGTGCCAGCAGCTTTGGGTTCTCTGGAAACACCATATATTTT.